Below, 19 T cell receptor beta chains from the same sample are listed, as sequenced in a study of blood T cell repertoires in COVID-19. Clones were read by immunoSEQ multiplex PCR, and TCRdb kept only the in-frame ones, dropping some. The sample records around 150,000 clones, almost 85% being singletons. The material sequenced was peripheral blood. Receptors were obtained from a woman of 80 years or more with acute or convalescent COVID-19.

The rearrangement uses TRBV9 and TRBJ2-2; 8 bases map to TRBD2. CDR3 length: 13 residues. CDR1 and CDR2 (germline): SGDLS, YYNGEE. The J segment lost 5 bases and the V segment lost 10 bases, leaving 7 bases of the junction unmatched. The CDR3, as DNA: TGTGCCTCCCGGGGGGGATGGACCGGGGAGCTGTTTTTT. It specifies CASRGGWTGELFF.

The genes are TRBV2 and TRBJ2-3; TRBD1 aligns across 10 bases. V was pared by 7 bases and J by 4 bases, with 5 bases of the junction left unmatched. The CDR3 totals 14 residues. CDR1 and CDR2 from the germline V gene are SNHLY and FYNNEI. Here the CDR3 reads CASTEDRGADTQYF. The CDR3 DNA reads as TGTGCCAGCACCGAGGACAGGGGGGCAGATACGCAGTATTTT.

The chain recombines TRBV7-9 with TRBJ2-7; tentative D call: TRBD1 (5 bases). V lost 1 base and J 5 bases, leaving 15 bases between the germline ends. There are 15 residues in the CDR3. The germline CDR1 and CDR2 sequences are SEHNR and FQNEAQ (reference sequence). Here the CDR3 DNA reads TGTGCCAGCAGCTTAGACGGCCAGGGTAGGGACGAGCAGTACTTC. Its protein product is CASSLDGQGRDEQYF.

The rearrangement uses TRBV7-2 and TRBJ2-7; 12 bases map to TRBD2. V was pared by 4 bases and J by 2 bases, with 3 bases of the junction left unmatched. CDR1 is SGHTA, CDR2 FQGNSA, per germline. The CDR3 length is 15 residues. The CDR3 sequence: CASSSLAGGTYEQYF. CDR3 DNA: TGTGCCAGCAGCTCTCTAGCGGGAGGGACCTACGAGCAGTACTTC.

The gene calls are TRBV5-4 and TRBJ2-1, with 7 nucleotides matching TRBD1. The CDR3 loop spans 14 amino acids. Germline V gives CDR1 SGHNT, CDR2 YYREEE (reference sequence). The ends lost 5 bases at V and 4 bases at J; junction bases unmatched: 6. The CDR3 DNA follows: TGTGCCAGCAGTACCGGGACAGATTACAATGAGCAGTTCTTC. It codes for CASSTGTDYNEQFF.

The gene calls are TRBV5-1 and TRBJ2-5; D might be TRBD1 (5 bases). V was shortened by 1 base and J by 1 base, with 11 bases between the two germline ends. This CDR3 contains 15 residues. Germline CDR1 and CDR2: SGHRS and YFSETQ. The chain's CDR3 is CASSLNTDTQETQYF. Here the CDR3 DNA reads TGCGCCAGCAGCTTGAATACGGACACCCAAGAGACCCAGTACTTC. The full variable domain, with the rest looked up from reference TRBV5-1 and TRBJ2-5, is KAGVTQTPRYLIKTRGQQVTLSCSPISGHRSVSWYQQTPGQGLQFLFEYFSETQRNKGNFPGRFSGRQFSNSRSEMNVSTLELGDSALYLCASSLNTDTQETQYFGPGTRLLVL.

The chain is built from TRBV5-1 and TRBJ1-1; 7 nucleotides line up with TRBD1. Unmatched junction bases numbered 0, after V lost 4 bases and J lost 0 bases. CDR1 is SGHRS, CDR2 YFSETQ, per germline. This CDR3 region has 13 residues. The CDR3 region has the DNA TGCGCCAGCAGCGACAGGGTGAACACTGAAGCTTTCTTT. Amino acid sequence: CASSDRVNTEAFF.

J is TRBJ2-1 and V is TRBV19, with 7 bases matching TRBD2. There are 17 residues in the CDR3. Germline assignment: CDR1 LNHDA and CDR2 SQIVND (reference sequence). V was clipped by 1 base and J by 8 bases; unmatched bases: 14. CDR3 loop: CASSIGWRENLRDEQFF. CDR3 in DNA: TGTGCCAGTAGTATAGGATGGCGGGAGAACTTGAGAGATGAGCAGTTCTTC.

The chain is built from TRBV6-1 and TRBJ1-4, with TRBD1 matching 7 bases. Germline loops: CDR1 MNHNS, CDR2 SASEGT. There are 14 residues in the CDR3. J lost 12 bases, V lost 3 bases, and 10 bases had no gene match. As DNA, the CDR3 is TGTGCCAGCAGTGAGACAGGGTATACTCCGGAACTGTTTTTT. Translated: CASSETGYTPELFF.

In this sample, this clone turned up a few times. The V and J genes are TRBV18 and TRBJ2-2; 10 bases fit TRBD1. V lost 4 bases to trimming and J lost 4 bases; unmatched junction nucleotides: 3. This CDR3 region has 15 residues. The germline V gene has CDR1 KGHSH and CDR2 LQKENI. The CDR3 DNA is TGTGCCAGCTCACGACAGGGGGCGCCCACCGGGGAGCTGTTTTTT. This translates into CASSRQGAPTGELFF.

The V and J genes are TRBV18 and TRBJ2-1; D perhaps matches TRBD2 (5 bases). This CDR3 contains 15 residues. From germline, CDR1 is KGHSH and CDR2 LQKENI. Deletions cut 2 bases from V and 4 bases from J, with 12 bases between. This CDR3 is CASSPGSGGYNEQFF. The CDR3 DNA follows: TGTGCCAGCTCACCAGGCAGCGGCGGATACAATGAGCAGTTCTTC. Together with reference TRBV18 and TRBJ2-1, the CDR3 gives the full variable domain: NAGVMQNPRHLVRRRGQEARLRCSPMKGHSHVYWYRQLPEEGLKFMVYLQKENIIDESGMPKERFSAEFPKEGPSILRIQQVVRGDSAAYFCASSPGSGGYNEQFFGPGTRLTVL.

The chain uses TRBV25-1 and TRBJ1-4; D gene ambiguous. Trimming shortened V by 1 base and J by 4 bases, and 10 bases separated the two germline ends. The CDR3 has 15 residues. Germline lookup yields CDR1 MGHDK and CDR2 SYGVNS. The CDR3 nucleotides are TGTGCCAGCAGTGAATTCCGAGGGAATAATGAAAAACTGTTTTTT. It is translated as CASSEFRGNNEKLFF.

The V gene is TRBV3-1 (or the pseudogene TRBV3-2), the J gene TRBJ2-7; the D gene is possibly TRBD1 (7 bases). In germline, CDR1 is LGHDT, CDR2 YNNKEL (reference sequence). The CDR3 is 17 residues long. Trimming stripped 0 bases from V and 2 bases from J, with 17 bases between. As DNA, the CDR3 is TGTGCCAGCAGCCAAGAGATTACGCGGGACAGCCCCTACGAGCAGTACTTC. Residues: CASSQEITRDSPYEQYF.

This clone turned up a few times. V and J are TRBV6-6 and TRBJ1-6; the D gene is possibly TRBD1 (5 bases). This CDR3 region has 13 residues. Per germline, CDR1 MNHNY and CDR2 SVGAGI (reference sequence). The V gene lost 4 bases and the J gene lost 8 bases, with 9 bases spanning the gap. This CDR3 reads CASSSTGDSPLHF. CDR3 DNA: TGTGCCAGCAGTTCTACAGGTGATTCACCCCTCCACTTT.

V is TRBV30 and J is TRBJ2-1, with D possibly being TRBD2 (6 bases). The CDR3 covers 15 residues. The germline V and J ends were trimmed by 0 bases and 8 bases, with 17 bases remaining between them. CDR1 GTSNPN and CDR2 SVGIG come from the germline V gene (reference sequence). The CDR3: CAWSVPWGDMDEQFF. CDR3 coding DNA: TGTGCCTGGAGTGTACCCTGGGGGGATATGGATGAGCAGTTCTTC.

The chain uses TRBV9 and TRBJ2-3; tentative D call: TRBD2 (6 bases). With 2 bases removed from V and 4 bases from J, the gap between germline ends came to 17 bases. The CDR3 has 16 amino acids. CDR1 and CDR2 (germline): SGDLS, YYNGEE. The CDR3 protein is CASSVGSDPHSDTQYF. The CDR3 nucleotides are TGTGCCAGCAGCGTCGGGAGCGACCCACATTCAGATACGCAGTATTTT.

V is TRBV30 and J is TRBJ2-7; 9 nucleotides line up with TRBD2. Losses at the gene ends were 0 bases for V and 6 bases for J; bases not matched to a gene: 6. CDR1 GTSNPN and CDR2 SVGIG come from the germline V gene (reference sequence). The CDR3 spans 14 residues. CDR3 coding DNA: TGTGCCTGGAGTGTAGTTAGCGGGAGATCCGAGCAGTACTTC. This sequence encodes CAWSVVSGRSEQYF.

This clone occurred once. The V call is TRBV5-1, the J call TRBJ2-7; D is possibly TRBD1 (6 bases). This CDR3 has 15 residues. The V end lost 4 bases, the J end lost 2 bases, and 16 bases lay between the germline ends. Per germline, CDR1 SGHRS and CDR2 YFSETQ. The CDR3 nucleotides are TGCGCCAGCAGCATTGACAGGATGGCCGCCTACGAGCAGTACTTC. Protein: CASSIDRMAAYEQYF.

The chain links TRBV5-1 to TRBJ2-5; D gene ambiguous. The V gene lost 4 bases and the J gene lost 1 base, with 5 bases spanning the gap. Germline CDR1 and CDR2: SGHRS and YFSETQ. The CDR3 spans 12 residues. CDR3 protein: CASSILQETQYF. The CDR3 DNA sequence: TGCGCCAGCAGCATCCTCCAAGAGACCCAGTACTTC. Drawing the rest from reference TRBV5-1 and TRBJ2-5, the complete variable domain is KAGVTQTPRYLIKTRGQQVTLSCSPISGHRSVSWYQQTPGQGLQFLFEYFSETQRNKGNFPGRFSGRQFSNSRSEMNVSTLELGDSALYLCASSILQETQYFGPGTRLLVL.